What follows are 16 T cell receptor beta chains derived from one specimen sequenced in a study of graft-versus-host responses after intestinal transplantation. Sequencing was performed with immunoSEQ multiplex PCR; in TCRdb, only in-frame clones are kept and a portion is missing. The sample holds roughly 12,000 clones, 84% seen once. Specimen: PBMCs, collected about 300 days after intestinal transplant. All receptors come from a human patient who received an intestinal transplant, so some T cells may come from the graft donor.

The chain employs TRBV4-3 and TRBJ2-1; 8 bases match TRBD2. The CDR3 covers 15 residues. Germline V gene data show CDR1 as LGHNA and CDR2 as YSLEER. Trimming at V came to 3 bases and at J to 7 bases, leaving 8 bases not matched to a gene. The CDR3 reads CASSHGTRGRNEQFF. The CDR3 region has the DNA TGCGCCAGCAGCCACGGGACTAGGGGAAGAAATGAGCAGTTCTTC.

This sequence joins TRBV9 and TRBJ2-2; D is undetermined. Trimming removed 4 bases at V and 0 bases at J, with 13 bases between. CDR1 SGDLS and CDR2 YYNGEE come from the germline V gene. This CDR3 region has 16 residues. CDR3 sequence reads: CASSRTSAANTGELFF. The CDR3 bases are TGTGCCAGCAGCCGAACGTCGGCGGCGAACACCGGGGAGCTGTTTTTT.

This sequence joins TRBV7-2 and TRBJ1-2, with 11 bases that match TRBD1. The V segment lost 1 base and the J segment 4 bases; nucleotides outside the gene matches: 5. Germline V CDR1 and CDR2: SGHTA, FQGNSA. CDR3 size: 16 residues. This CDR3 reads CASSLVLGTGGYGYTF. The CDR3 DNA follows: TGTGCCAGCAGCTTAGTCTTGGGGACAGGGGGCTATGGCTACACCTTC.

The chain carries TRBV6-5 and TRBJ2-1; perhaps TRBD2 as D (6 bases). The CDR3 has 14 amino acids. The germline V and J ends were trimmed by 2 bases and 6 bases, with 11 bases remaining between them. CDR1 and CDR2 from the germline V gene are MNHEY and SVGAGI. The CDR3 sequence is CASSYVQGGNEQFF. The DNA for the CDR3 is TGTGCCAGCAGTTACGTGCAGGGAGGCAATGAGCAGTTCTTC.

This chain connects TRBV6-1 to TRBJ1-2, with 8 bases fitting TRBD1. Per germline, CDR1 MNHNS and CDR2 SASEGT. The length of the CDR3 is 15 residues. The J segment lost 5 bases and the V segment lost 3 bases, leaving 8 bases of the junction unmatched. The CDR3 nucleotides read TGTGCCAGCAGTGATCAGGGACAGGATTTTTATGGCTACACCTTC. Amino acids: CASSDQGQDFYGYTF.

The chain combines TRBV7-2 with TRBJ2-3, with 10 bases lining up with TRBD2. Germline lookup yields CDR1 SGHTA and CDR2 FQGNSA. The CDR3 spans 17 residues. V trimming: 1 base; J trimming: 1 base; junction bases outside the gene matches: 5. CDR3 sequence: CASSLDLAGEGTDTQYF. The CDR3 nucleotides are TGTGCCAGCAGCTTAGATCTAGCGGGAGAGGGCACAGATACGCAGTATTTT.

V usage is TRBV5-4 and J usage is TRBJ2-5; D is unresolved. The DNA end favors TRBJ2-7, so the J call may be wrong. This CDR3 has 12 amino acids. From germline, CDR1 is SGHNT and CDR2 YYREEE (reference sequence). The CDR3 DNA is TGTGCCAGCCAAGGTCCCAACTACGAGCAGTACTTC. Translating it yields CASQGPNYEQYF.

This chain connects TRBV19 to TRBJ2-1; 9 nucleotides align to TRBD2. This CDR3 is 18 amino acids long. Germline V gives CDR1 LNHDA, CDR2 SQIVND (reference sequence). The V and J ends lost 10 bases and 0 bases, in that order; junction bases with no gene match: 16. The CDR3 region has the DNA TGTGCCACCAACCCTAGTAGCGGGGGAACCGGCTCCTACAATGAGCAGTTCTTC. It yields the protein CATNPSSGGTGSYNEQFF.

The rearrangement joins TRBV25-1 to TRBJ1-4; a possible D gene is TRBD1 (5 bases). There are 13 residues in the CDR3. Germline V gene data show CDR1 as MGHDK and CDR2 as SYGVNS. V shed 3 bases and J shed 6 bases, with 8 bases lying between them. The CDR3 loop is CASSEGGYEKLFF. In nucleotides, the CDR3 is TGTGCCAGCAGTGAGGGGGGGTATGAAAAACTGTTTTTT.

J is TRBJ2-1 and V is TRBV28; 12 nucleotides agree with TRBD2. With V trimmed by 5 bases and J by 4 bases, 3 bases remained unmatched. The CDR3 runs 15 residues. The germline V gene has CDR1 MDHEN and CDR2 SYDVKM. Here the CDR3 reads CASSPLAGGYNEQFF. CDR3 DNA: TGTGCCAGCAGTCCCCTAGCGGGAGGGTACAATGAGCAGTTCTTC.

This clone was observed a single time. This chain connects TRBV6-1 to TRBJ2-3, with D tentatively TRBD2 (5 bases). The germline gives CDR1 MNHNS, CDR2 SASEGT. V lost 7 bases and J lost 6, with 14 bases in between. This CDR3 has 13 amino acids. The CDR3 here is CASTLGWEDTQYF. For the CDR3, the DNA is TGTGCCAGCACCTTAGGATGGGAGGATACGCAGTATTTT.

V is TRBV6-5 and J is TRBJ2-5; 12 bases map to TRBD2. The germline gives CDR1 MNHEY, CDR2 SVGAGI. V shed 6 bases and J 4 bases; nucleotides not matched to a gene: 3. CDR3 length: 14 residues. DNA for the CDR3: TGTGCCAGCAGGGCGGGACTAGCGGGAGAGACCCAGTACTTC. Translation gives CASRAGLAGETQYF.

This chain connects TRBV19 to TRBJ2-2, with D perhaps being TRBD1 or TRBD2 (5 bases each). The CDR3 has 15 amino acids. Germline V lookup: CDR1 LNHDA, CDR2 SQIVND (reference sequence). V gave up 10 bases and J gave up 5 bases, with 20 bases separating them. The CDR3 region is CATRLNRGVTGELFF. The CDR3 DNA follows: TGTGCCACCCGACTTAATAGGGGAGTAACCGGGGAGCTGTTTTTT.

This chain links TRBV7-9 with TRBJ2-7, with 9 bases matching TRBD1. The germline gives CDR1 SEHNR, CDR2 FQNEAQ (reference sequence). CDR3 length: 14 amino acids. Unmatched junction bases numbered 6, after V lost 4 bases and J lost 5 bases. DNA for the CDR3: TGTGCCAGCAGCTGGGACAGGGAGGAAGACGAGCAGTACTTC. Protein product: CASSWDREEDEQYF.

The chain carries TRBV7-6 and TRBJ1-1, with 8 bases lining up with TRBD1. Germline V CDR1 and CDR2: SGHVS, FNYEAQ. There are 14 residues in the CDR3. V lost 1 base to trimming and J lost 10 bases; unmatched junction nucleotides: 8. The chain's CDR3 is CASSLGSRGRRAFF. The CDR3 nucleotides read TGTGCCAGCAGCTTAGGTTCCAGGGGGCGAAGAGCTTTCTTT.

The chain uses TRBV5-1 and TRBJ2-2; D is uncertain. The CDR3 has 17 amino acids. Trimming removed 1 base from V and 1 base from J, with 14 bases in between. Germline V gives CDR1 SGHRS, CDR2 YFSETQ. CDR3 coding DNA: TGCGCCAGCAGCTTGCTCGATGCGGCTATGAACACCGGGGAGCTGTTTTTT. Translation: CASSLLDAAMNTGELFF. The variable domain in full, with the rest retrieved from reference TRBV5-1 and TRBJ2-2, is KAGVTQTPRYLIKTRGQQVTLSCSPISGHRSVSWYQQTPGQGLQFLFEYFSETQRNKGNFPGRFSGRQFSNSRSEMNVSTLELGDSALYLCASSLLDAAMNTGELFFGEGSRLTVL.